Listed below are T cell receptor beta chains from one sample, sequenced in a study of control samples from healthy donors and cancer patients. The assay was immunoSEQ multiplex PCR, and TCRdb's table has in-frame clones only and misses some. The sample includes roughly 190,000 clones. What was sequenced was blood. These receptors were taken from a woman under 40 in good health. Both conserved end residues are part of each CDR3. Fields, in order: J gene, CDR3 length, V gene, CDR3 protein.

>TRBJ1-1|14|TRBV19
CASSTGTGVPEAFF
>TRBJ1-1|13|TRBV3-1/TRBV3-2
CASSQERVTEAFF
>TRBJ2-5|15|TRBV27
CAIHPPARYQETQYF
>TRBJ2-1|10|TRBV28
CASAGGPPFF
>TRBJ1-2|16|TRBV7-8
CASSLGAGTGNYGYTF
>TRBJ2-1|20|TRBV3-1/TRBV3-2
CASSQGETGRPWSSYNEQFF
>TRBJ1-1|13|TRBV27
CASSLGAGTEAFF
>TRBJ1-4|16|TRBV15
CATSKSSGTDNEKLFF
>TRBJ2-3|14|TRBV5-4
CASSLDGFTDTQYF
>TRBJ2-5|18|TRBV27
CASSFWGSSGKYQETQYF
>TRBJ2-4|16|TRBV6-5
CASSSSSGGPKNIQYF
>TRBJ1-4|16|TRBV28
CASSSRSYRGNEKLFF
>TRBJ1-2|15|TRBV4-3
CASSQDPTGTYGYTF
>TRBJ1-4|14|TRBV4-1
CASRLQGLNEKLFF
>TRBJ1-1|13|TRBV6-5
CASRMTGATEAFF
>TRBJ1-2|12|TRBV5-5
CASSLGGGGYTF
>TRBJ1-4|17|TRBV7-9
CASSPGGAGTGVEKLFF
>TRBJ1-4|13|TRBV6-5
CATRVQGGEKLFF
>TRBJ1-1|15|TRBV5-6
CASSLVAASPAEAFF